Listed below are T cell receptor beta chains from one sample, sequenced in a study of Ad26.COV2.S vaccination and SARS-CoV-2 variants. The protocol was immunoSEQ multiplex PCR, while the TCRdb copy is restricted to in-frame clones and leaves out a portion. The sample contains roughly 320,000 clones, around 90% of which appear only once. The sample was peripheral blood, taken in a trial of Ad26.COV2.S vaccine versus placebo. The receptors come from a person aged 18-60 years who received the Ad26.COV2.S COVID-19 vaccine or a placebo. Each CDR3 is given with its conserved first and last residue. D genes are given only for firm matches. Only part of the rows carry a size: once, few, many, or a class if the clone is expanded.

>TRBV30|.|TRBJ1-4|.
CAWSGGLSTNEKLFF
TGTGCCTGGAGTGGGGGACTCTCAACTAATGAAAAACTGTTTTTT
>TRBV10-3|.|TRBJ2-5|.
CAIRTTGSEETQYF
TGTGCCATCAGGACCACAGGGAGCGAAGAGACCCAGTACTTC
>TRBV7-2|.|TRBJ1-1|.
CASSYKGGGDTEAFF
TGTGCCAGCAGCTATAAAGGAGGGGGAGACACTGAAGCTTTCTTT
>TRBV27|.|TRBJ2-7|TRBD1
CASSLHSFDRGIYEQYF
TGTGCCAGCAGTTTACACTCCTTTGACAGGGGGATCTACGAGCAGTACTTC
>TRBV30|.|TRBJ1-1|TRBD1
CAWRRTGTLWTEAFF
TGTGCCTGGCGAAGGACAGGGACCCTTTGGACTGAAGCTTTCTTT
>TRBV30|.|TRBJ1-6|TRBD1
CAWRAGGSYNSPLHF
TGTGCCTGGAGGGCAGGGGGCTCCTATAATTCACCCCTCCACTTT
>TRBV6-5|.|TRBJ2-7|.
CASSPRRSAYEQYF
TGTGCCAGCAGTCCCAGGCGGAGTGCCTACGAGCAGTACTTC
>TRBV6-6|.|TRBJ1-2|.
CASSYSGLQNGYTF
TGTGCCAGCAGTTACTCGGGACTGCAAAATGGCTACACCTTC
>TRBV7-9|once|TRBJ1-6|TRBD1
CASSQGQGHSPLHF
TGTGCCAGCAGCCAGGGACAGGGACATTCACCCCTCCACTTT
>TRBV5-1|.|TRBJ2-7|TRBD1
CASSSLDRGTYEQYF
TGCGCCAGCAGCTCCCTGGACAGGGGTACGTACGAGCAGTACTTC
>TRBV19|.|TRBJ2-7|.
CASKGEQYF
TGTGCCAGTAAGGGCGAGCAGTACTTC
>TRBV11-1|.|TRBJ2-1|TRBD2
CASSSPGTSGYNEQFF
TGTGCCAGCAGCTCTCCCGGGACTAGCGGCTACAATGAGCAGTTCTTC
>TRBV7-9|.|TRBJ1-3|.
CASSQGSGNTIYF
TGTGCCAGCAGCCAGGGATCTGGAAACACCATATATTTT
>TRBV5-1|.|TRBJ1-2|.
CASSWTANYGYTF
TGCGCCAGCAGCTGGACAGCTAACTATGGCTACACCTTC
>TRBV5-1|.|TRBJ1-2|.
CASSLAETSLHYGYTF
TGCGCCAGCAGCTTGGCCGAAACCTCCCTTCACTATGGCTACACCTTC
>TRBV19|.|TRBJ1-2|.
CASSTGKGYGYTF
TGTGCCAGTAGTACTGGTAAGGGCTATGGCTACACCTTC
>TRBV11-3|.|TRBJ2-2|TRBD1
CASTPGGANTGELFF
TGTGCCAGCACCCCAGGGGGAGCGAACACCGGGGAGCTGTTTTTT
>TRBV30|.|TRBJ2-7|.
CAWSFGVYEQYF
TGTGCCTGGAGTTTCGGGGTCTACGAGCAGTACTTC
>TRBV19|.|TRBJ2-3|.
CASSLGVDRYF
TGTGCCAGTAGTCTAGGGGTGGACAGGTATTTT
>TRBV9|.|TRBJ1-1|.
CASSVGTVNTEAFF
TGTGCCAGCAGCGTAGGGACGGTGAACACTGAAGCTTTCTTT
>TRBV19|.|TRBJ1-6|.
CASSSLLDSPLHF
TGTGCCAGTAGCAGCCTGCTGGATTCACCCCTCCACTTT
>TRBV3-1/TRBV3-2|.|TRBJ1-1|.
CASSREVGGAEAFF
TGTGCCAGCAGCCGGGAAGTGGGGGGTGCTGAAGCTTTCTTT
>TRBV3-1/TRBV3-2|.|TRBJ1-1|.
CASSQVSRNTEAFF
TGTGCCAGCAGCCAAGTGAGTAGGAACACTGAAGCTTTCTTT
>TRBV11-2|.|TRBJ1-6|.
CASRRGSPWYNSPLHF
TGTGCCAGCAGACGTGGGAGTCCATGGTATAATTCACCCCTCCACTTT
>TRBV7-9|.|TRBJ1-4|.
CASSLVGGGEKLFF
TGTGCCAGCAGCTTAGTGGGGGGAGGCGAAAAACTGTTTTTT
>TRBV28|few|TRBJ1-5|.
CASRQEAQPQHF
TGTGCCAGCAGACAAGAGGCTCAGCCCCAGCATTTT
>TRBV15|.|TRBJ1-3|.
CATSREGSGNTIYF
TGTGCCACCAGCAGAGAGGGTTCTGGAAACACCATATATTTT
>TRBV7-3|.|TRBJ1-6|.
CASSLGTSYNSPLHF
TGTGCCAGCAGCTTAGGGACATCTTATAATTCACCCCTCCACTTT
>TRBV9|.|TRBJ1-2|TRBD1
CASSVGTGDGGYTF
TGTGCCAGCAGCGTGGGAACAGGGGACGGTGGCTACACCTTC
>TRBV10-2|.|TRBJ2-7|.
CASSEQGWEQYF
TGCGCCAGCAGTGAACAGGGTTGGGAGCAGTACTTC
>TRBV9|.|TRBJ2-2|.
CASSARPSNTGELFF
TGTGCCAGCAGCGCCAGACCGAGTAACACCGGGGAGCTGTTTTTT
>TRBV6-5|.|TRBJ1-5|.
CASSLNGNQPQHF
TGTGCCAGCAGCCTCAACGGCAATCAGCCCCAGCATTTT
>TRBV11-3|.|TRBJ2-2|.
CASSIDETGELFF
TGTGCCAGCAGCATCGACGAAACCGGGGAGCTGTTTTTT
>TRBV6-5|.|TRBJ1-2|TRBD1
CASTRTGEFGYTF
TGTGCCAGCACCCGGACAGGGGAGTTTGGCTACACCTTC
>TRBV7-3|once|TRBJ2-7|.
CASSLMASSYYEQYF
TGTGCCAGCAGCTTAATGGCGAGTTCCTACTACGAGCAGTACTTC
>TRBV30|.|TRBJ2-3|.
CAWSGGVTDTQYF
TGTGCCTGGAGTGGCGGGGTTACAGATACGCAGTATTTT
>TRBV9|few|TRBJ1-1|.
CASSVVGDLQAEAFF
TGTGCCAGCAGCGTAGTCGGAGACCTCCAGGCTGAAGCTTTCTTT
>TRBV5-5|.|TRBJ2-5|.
CASSAWTDQETQYF
TGTGCCAGCAGCGCCTGGACAGATCAAGAGACCCAGTACTTC
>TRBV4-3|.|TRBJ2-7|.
CASSQELAGGYEQYF
TGCGCCAGCAGCCAAGAATTGGCTGGGGGGTACGAGCAGTACTTC
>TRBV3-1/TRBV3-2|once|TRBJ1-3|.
CASSQFASFSGNTIYF
TGTGCCAGCAGCCAGTTCGCATCCTTCTCTGGAAACACCATATATTTT
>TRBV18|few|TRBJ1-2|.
CASSPPGENGYTF
TGTGCCAGCTCACCACCGGGGGAAAATGGCTACACCTTC
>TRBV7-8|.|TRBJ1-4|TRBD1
CASSLDVVGRGFGEKLFF
TGTGCCAGCAGCTTAGATGTGGTTGGCAGGGGGTTCGGTGAAAAACTGTTTTTT
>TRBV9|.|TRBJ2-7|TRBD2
CASSPTGGGLGEQYF
TGTGCCAGCAGCCCCACTGGGGGGGGTTTGGGCGAGCAGTACTTC
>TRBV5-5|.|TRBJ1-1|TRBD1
CASSIGTGIMNTEAFF
TGTGCCAGCAGTATAGGGACAGGGATCATGAACACTGAAGCTTTCTTT
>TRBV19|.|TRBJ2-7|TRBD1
CASSIQGSEQYF
TGTGCCAGTAGCATACAGGGGAGCGAGCAGTACTTC
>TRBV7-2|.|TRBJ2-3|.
CASSLVAGTGTDTQYF
TGTGCCAGCAGCTTAGTCGCAGGAACCGGCACAGATACGCAGTATTTT
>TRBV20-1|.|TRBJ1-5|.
CSASFSNQPQHF
TGCAGTGCTAGTTTTAGCAATCAGCCCCAGCATTTT
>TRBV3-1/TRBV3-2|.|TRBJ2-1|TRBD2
CASSPGTSLGNEQFF
TGTGCCAGCAGCCCCGGGACTAGCCTCGGCAATGAGCAGTTCTTC
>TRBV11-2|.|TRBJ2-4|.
CASSPRPGDIQYF
TGTGCCAGCAGCCCCCGACCCGGGGACATTCAGTACTTC
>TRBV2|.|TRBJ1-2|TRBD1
CASRGTGTNYGYTF
TGTGCCAGCCGTGGGACAGGGACTAACTATGGCTACACCTTC
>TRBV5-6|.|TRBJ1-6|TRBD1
CASSLEGQGGNSPLHF
TGTGCCAGCAGCTTGGAGGGACAGGGTGGTAATTCACCCCTCCACTTT
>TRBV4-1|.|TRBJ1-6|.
CASSGAPLWTYNSPLHF
TGCGCCAGCAGCGGGGCGCCCCTATGGACCTATAATTCACCCCTCCACTTT
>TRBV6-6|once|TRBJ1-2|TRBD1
CASSPDRGYGYTF
TGTGCCAGCAGCCCGGACAGGGGCTATGGCTACACCTTC
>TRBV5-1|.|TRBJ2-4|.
CASSLAGTGLAKNIQYF
TGCGCCAGCAGCTTGGCCGGGACGGGACTAGCCAAAAACATTCAGTACTTC